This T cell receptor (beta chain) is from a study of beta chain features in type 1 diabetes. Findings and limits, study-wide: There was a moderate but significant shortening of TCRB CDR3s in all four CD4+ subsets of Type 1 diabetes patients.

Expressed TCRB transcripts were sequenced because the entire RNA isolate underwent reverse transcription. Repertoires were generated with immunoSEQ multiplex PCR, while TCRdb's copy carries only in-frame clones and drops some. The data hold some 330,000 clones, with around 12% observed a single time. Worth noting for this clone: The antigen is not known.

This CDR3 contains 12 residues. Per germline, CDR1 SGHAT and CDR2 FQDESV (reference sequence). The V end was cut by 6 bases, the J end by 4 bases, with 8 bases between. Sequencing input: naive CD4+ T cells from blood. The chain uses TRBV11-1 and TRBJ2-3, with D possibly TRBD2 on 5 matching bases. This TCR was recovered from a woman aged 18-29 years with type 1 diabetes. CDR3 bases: TGTGCCAGCAGTCCTAGCCCAGATACGCAGTATTTT. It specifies CASSPSPDTQYF.